These 17 T cell receptor beta chains were sequenced from one sample in a study of beta chain features in type 1 diabetes. No antigen has been assigned to these receptors. The isolated RNA, all of it, was reverse transcribed, so expressed TCRB transcripts were what got sequenced. TCRdb keeps only in-frame clones here, not all; method: immunoSEQ multiplex PCR. Counted here are under 850,000 clones, roughly 13% occurring once; the ten biggest clones make up around 0.022%. Study-level points and caveats: Shorter TCRB CDR3s, moderately but significantly so, marked every one of the four CD4+ subsets in Type 1 diabetes patients.

Input material: naive CD4+ T cells from blood. The source of these receptors is a young man with type 1 diabetes.

The V gene is TRBV15, the J gene TRBJ1-2, with 10 positions matching TRBD1. The CDR3 extends over 15 amino acids. The junction had 9 bases not matched to a gene; V was cut back by 4 bases and J by 7 bases. CDR1 is LNHNV and CDR2 is YYDKDF in the germline V gene (reference sequence). This CDR3 reads CATSTRDRGSTGYTF. Written as DNA, the CDR3 is TGTGCCACCAGCACAAGGGACAGGGGATCGACTGGCTACACCTTC.

This clone showed up just a few times. CDR3 DNA: TGCGCCAGCAGCCAAGATTCTGGACAGGGGGCGGCGATCACTGAAGCTTTCTTT. Its protein is CASSQDSGQGAAITEAFF. The chain uses TRBV4-1 and TRBJ1-1; 11 bases match TRBD1. The CDR3 totals 18 residues. From germline, CDR1 is MGHRA and CDR2 YSYEKL. Trimming removed 0 bases from V and 4 bases from J; junction bases left unmatched: 10.

This clone occurred a few times. The CDR3 bases are TGTGCCAGCAGCTTAACGGAAGTTTCAGATACGCAGTATTTT. This translates into CASSLTEVSDTQYF. This chain connects TRBV11-2 to TRBJ2-3; D is unresolved. V lost 2 bases and J lost 4, with 10 bases in between. Germline V gene lookup returns CDR1 SGHAT and CDR2 FQNNGV. The CDR3 is 14 amino acids.

The J gene is TRBJ1-5, the V gene TRBV19, with D uncertain. Looked up from germline, CDR1 is LNHDA and CDR2 is SQIVND (reference sequence). Trimming took 7 bases from V and 6 from J, leaving 16 bases between them. This CDR3 is built from 14 residues. Written as DNA, the CDR3 is TGTGCCAGTACCCTCGATCCAGTGGGTCAGCCCCAGCATTTT. This codes for CASTLDPVGQPQHF. Supplemented by reference TRBV19 and TRBJ1-5, the full variable domain reads DGGITQSPKYLFRKEGQNVTLSCEQNLNHDAMYWYRQDPGQGLRLIYYSQIVNDFQKGDIAEGYSVSREKKESFPLTVTSAQKNPTAFYLCASTLDPVGQPQHFGDGTRLSIL.

This clone came up a few times. The chain recombines TRBV5-6 with TRBJ2-7; D possibly corresponds to TRBD2 (5 bases). The CDR3 spans 13 residues. Trimming removed 4 bases from V and 3 bases from J, with 11 bases in between. Germline CDR1 is SGHDT and CDR2 is YYEEEE. This CDR3 is CASSPGRDYEQYF. As DNA, the CDR3 is TGTGCCAGCAGCCCTGGGAGAGACTACGAGCAGTACTTC.

This clone came up a few times. The genes are TRBV7-2 and TRBJ2-6; maybe TRBD1 (5 bases). The ends were cut back, 5 bases at V and 0 bases at J, with 11 bases in the middle. This CDR3 has 16 residues. CDR1 and CDR2 from the germline V gene are SGHTA and FQGNSA. CDR3 nucleotide sequence: TGTGCCAGCAGCCAAGACAGTTCCTCTGGGGCCAACGTCCTGACTTTC. It yields the protein CASSQDSSSGANVLTF.

The chain joins TRBV6-5 to TRBJ1-2, with unresolved D. V was clipped by 0 bases and J by 8 bases, with 13 bases between them. This CDR3 has 14 amino acids. CDR1 and CDR2 (germline): MNHEY, SVGAGI. DNA of the CDR3: TGTGCCAGCAGTTACTCGATATCGGATCGAGGCTACACCTTC. This gives the protein CASSYSISDRGYTF.

This clone has a handful of counts. V is TRBV6-5 and J is TRBJ2-1; D possibly corresponds to TRBD1 (6 bases). V was shortened by 6 bases and J by 12 bases, with 9 bases between the two germline ends. Germline V lookup: CDR1 MNHEY, CDR2 SVGAGI. The CDR3 consists of 10 residues. CDR3 bases: TGTGCCAGCAGAGGGACAACGCAGTTCTTC. It encodes CASRGTTQFF.

This clone was detected a few times. The chain recombines TRBV6-5 with TRBJ2-7; 8 positions agree with TRBD2. V lost 7 bases, J lost 0 bases, and 2 bases stayed unmatched. The CDR3 is 13 amino acids. The V gene's germline CDR1 is MNHEY and CDR2 SVGAGI. DNA for the CDR3: TGTGCCAGCAAGCGGGGGCACTCCTACGAGCAGTACTTC. Translation gives CASKRGHSYEQYF.

The chain is built from TRBV5-1 and TRBJ2-5; TRBD2 matches 8 bases. V lost 2 bases and J lost 2; bases outside the gene matches: 2. CDR3 length: 14 amino acids. The germline CDR1 and CDR2 sequences are SGHRS and YFSETQ. The CDR3 bases are TGCGCCAGCAGCTTTAGCGGGGATCAAGAGACCCAGTACTTC. Translated, it gives CASSFSGDQETQYF.

The chain combines TRBV15 with TRBJ1-6; a weak D match, TRBD1 (5 bases). V lost 2 bases and J 13 bases, leaving 15 bases between the germline ends. CDR1 and CDR2 from the germline V gene are LNHNV and YYDKDF (reference sequence). CDR3 length: 14 amino acids. The CDR3 protein is CATSRLTGQAPLHF. The CDR3 bases are TGTGCCACCAGCAGATTGACTGGACAAGCGCCCCTCCACTTT.

In this sample, this clone turned up a few times. The chain recombines TRBV18 with TRBJ2-1; the match to TRBD2 covers 8 bases. With 3 bases clipped from V and 0 bases from J, the junction kept 7 bases outside the gene matches. There are 17 residues in the CDR3. Germline CDR1 is KGHSH and CDR2 is LQKENI. The CDR3 loop is CASSPSGGRSSYNEQFF. CDR3 nucleotide sequence: TGTGCCAGCTCACCGAGCGGGGGCAGAAGCTCCTACAATGAGCAGTTCTTC. The complete variable domain, with remaining parts taken from reference TRBV18 and TRBJ2-1, reads NAGVMQNPRHLVRRRGQEARLRCSPMKGHSHVYWYRQLPEEGLKFMVYLQKENIIDESGMPKERFSAEFPKEGPSILRIQQVVRGDSAAYFCASSPSGGRSSYNEQFFGPGTRLTVL.

The J gene is TRBJ2-1, the V gene TRBV30, with D possibly TRBD1 on 5 matching bases. Trimming took 2 bases from V and 4 from J, leaving 9 bases between them. The germline CDR1 and CDR2 sequences are GTSNPN and SVGIG (reference sequence). The CDR3 has 13 residues. CDR3 DNA: TGTGCCTGGAGTTCAGGGTTTTACAATGAGCAGTTCTTC. It translates to CAWSSGFYNEQFF. The entire variable domain, with the rest obtained from reference TRBV30 and TRBJ2-1, is as follows: SQTIHQWPATLVQPVGSPLSLECTVEGTSNPNLYWYRQAAGRGLQLLFYSVGIGQISSEVPQNLSASRPQDRQFILSSKKLLLSDSGFYLCAWSSGFYNEQFFGPGTRLTVL.

The rearrangement uses TRBV4-2 and TRBJ1-5; TRBD1 is a possible D gene (6 bases). Trimming shortened V by 0 bases and J by 5 bases, and 11 bases separated the two germline ends. CDR3 length: 15 residues. CDR1 is LGHNA and CDR2 is YNFKEQ in the germline V gene. Here the CDR3 DNA reads TGTGCCAGCAGCCAAGATAGGGGGTTTGATCAGCCCCAGCATTTT. It encodes CASSQDRGFDQPQHF.

The rearrangement uses TRBV11-1 and TRBJ2-3; D not certain. Germline CDR1 is SGHAT and CDR2 is FQDESV (reference sequence). Trimming left V 8 bases short and J 4 bases short, with 13 bases between. This CDR3 is built from 13 residues. In nucleotides, the CDR3 is TGTGCCAGCTCCTCTTTTAGGGCAGATACGCAGTATTTT. Protein product: CASSSFRADTQYF.

This rearrangement joins TRBV29-1 to TRBJ1-1; D may be TRBD1 (5 bases). Looked up from germline, CDR1 is SQVTM and CDR2 is ANQGSEA. This CDR3 is built from 12 residues. V lost 1 base to trimming and J lost 8 bases, with 11 bases between them. CDR3 protein: CSVEGHRDEAFF. In nucleotides, the CDR3 is TGCAGCGTTGAAGGTCACCGGGACGAAGCTTTCTTT.

This clone showed up just a few times. This chain links TRBV2 with TRBJ1-2, with D possibly TRBD1 on 5 matching bases. Germline V gene data show CDR1 as SNHLY and CDR2 as FYNNEI. V lost 3 bases to trimming and J lost 2 bases, with 10 bases between them. The CDR3 spans 14 residues. CDR3 nucleotides: TGTGCCAGCAGTGACAGGGCCCGAAACTATGGCTACACCTTC. This codes for CASSDRARNYGYTF.